Described below is a single T cell receptor beta chain sequence and its context. What it binds is not known. Germline CDR1 is MNHEY and CDR2 is SMNVEV (reference sequence). The CDR3 sequence is 14 residues long. V gave up 6 bases and J gave up 5 bases, with 13 bases separating them. TCRdb's table, derived via immunoSEQ multiplex PCR, lists solely in-frame clones and lacks some. The table has around 9,100 clones, 56% seen once. This sample stems from a study of tissue T cells after allogeneic stem cell transplantation. Study-level points and caveats: This small cohort was clinically heterogeneous, and sampling depth was a limitation.

The clonotype was recovered from a female donor over 55 with lung cancer. Sequencing was performed on tissue from the jejunum, taken at autopsy. The J gene is TRBJ1-4, the V gene TRBV27; possible D gene TRBD1, 5 bases. The CDR3 sequence is CASSYRSLNEKLFF. In DNA, the CDR3 is TGTGCCAGCAGCTACAGGAGCTTAAATGAAAAACTGTTTTTT.